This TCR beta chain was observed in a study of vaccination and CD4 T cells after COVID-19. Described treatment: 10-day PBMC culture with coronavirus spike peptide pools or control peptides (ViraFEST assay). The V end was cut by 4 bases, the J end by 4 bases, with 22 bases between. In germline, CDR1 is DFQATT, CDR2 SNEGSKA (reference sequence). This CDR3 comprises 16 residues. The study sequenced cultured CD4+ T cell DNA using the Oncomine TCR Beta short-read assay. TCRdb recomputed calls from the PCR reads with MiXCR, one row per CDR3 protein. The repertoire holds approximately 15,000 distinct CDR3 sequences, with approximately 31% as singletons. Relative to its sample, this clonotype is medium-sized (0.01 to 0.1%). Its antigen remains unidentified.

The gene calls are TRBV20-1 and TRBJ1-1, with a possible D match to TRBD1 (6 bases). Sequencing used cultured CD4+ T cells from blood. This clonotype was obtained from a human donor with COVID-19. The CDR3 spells CSAIPPSNRAGTEAFF. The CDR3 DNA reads TGCAGTGCTATCCCCCCCTCCAACAGGGCCGGCACTGAAGCTTTCTTT.